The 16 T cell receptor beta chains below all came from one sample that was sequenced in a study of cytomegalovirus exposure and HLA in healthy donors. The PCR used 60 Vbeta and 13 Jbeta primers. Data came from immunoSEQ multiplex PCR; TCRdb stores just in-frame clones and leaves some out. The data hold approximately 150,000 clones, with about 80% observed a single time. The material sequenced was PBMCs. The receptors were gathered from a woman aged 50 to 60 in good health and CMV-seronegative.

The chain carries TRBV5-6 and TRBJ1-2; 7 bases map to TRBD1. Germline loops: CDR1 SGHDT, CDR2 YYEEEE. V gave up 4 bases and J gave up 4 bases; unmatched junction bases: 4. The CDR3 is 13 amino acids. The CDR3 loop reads CASSTGQVYGYTF. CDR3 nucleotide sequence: TGTGCCAGCAGCACCGGACAGGTCTATGGCTACACCTTC.

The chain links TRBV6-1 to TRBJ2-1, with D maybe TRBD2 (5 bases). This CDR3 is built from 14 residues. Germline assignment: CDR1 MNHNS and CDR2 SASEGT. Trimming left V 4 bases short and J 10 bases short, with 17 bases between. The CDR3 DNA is TGTGCCAGCAGTGTAACGAGTAGAGGGTCCGAGCAGTTCTTC. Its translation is CASSVTSRGSEQFF.

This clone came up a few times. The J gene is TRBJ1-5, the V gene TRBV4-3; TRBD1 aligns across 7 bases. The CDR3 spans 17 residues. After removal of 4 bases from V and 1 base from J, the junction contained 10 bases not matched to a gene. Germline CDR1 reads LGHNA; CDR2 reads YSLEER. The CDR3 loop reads CASSPQPGGMSNQPQHF. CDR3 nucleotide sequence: TGCGCCAGCAGCCCGCAACCAGGGGGAATGAGCAATCAGCCCCAGCATTTT.

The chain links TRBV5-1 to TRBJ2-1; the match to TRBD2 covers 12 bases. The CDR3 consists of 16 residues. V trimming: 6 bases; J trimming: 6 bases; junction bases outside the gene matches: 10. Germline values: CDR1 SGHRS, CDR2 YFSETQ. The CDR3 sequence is CASKASGRVEINEQFF. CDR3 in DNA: TGCGCCAGCAAGGCTAGCGGGAGGGTGGAAATCAATGAGCAGTTCTTC.

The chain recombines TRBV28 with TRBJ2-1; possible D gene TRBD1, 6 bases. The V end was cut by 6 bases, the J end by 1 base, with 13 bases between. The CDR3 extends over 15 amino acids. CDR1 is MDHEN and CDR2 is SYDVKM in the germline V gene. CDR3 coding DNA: TGTGCCAGCAGGGCACAGGGCCTTTCCTACAATGAGCAGTTCTTC. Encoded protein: CASRAQGLSYNEQFF.

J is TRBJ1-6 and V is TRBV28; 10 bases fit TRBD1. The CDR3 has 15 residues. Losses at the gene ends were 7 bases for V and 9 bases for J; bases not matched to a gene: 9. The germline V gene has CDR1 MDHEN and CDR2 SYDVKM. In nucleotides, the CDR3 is TGTGCCAGCATCCCCTCGACAGGGGGCGTTTCACCCCTCCACTTT. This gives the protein CASIPSTGGVSPLHF.

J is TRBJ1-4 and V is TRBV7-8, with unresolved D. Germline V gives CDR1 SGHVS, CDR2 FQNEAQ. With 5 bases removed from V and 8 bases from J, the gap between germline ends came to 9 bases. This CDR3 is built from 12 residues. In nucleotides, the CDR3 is TGTGCCAGCAGCCGTCTCCGGGAAAAACTGTTTTTT. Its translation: CASSRLREKLFF.

The CDR3 nucleotides are TGCAGCGTTGGCGGTAACTATGGCTACACCTTC. Translated: CSVGGNYGYTF. This chain joins TRBV29-1 and TRBJ1-2; D is ambiguous. V lost 4 bases and J 1 base, leaving 4 bases between the germline ends. The CDR3 is 11 amino acids. The germline gives CDR1 SQVTM, CDR2 ANQGSEA. The full variable domain, with the rest looked up from reference TRBV29-1 and TRBJ1-2, is SAVISQKPSRDICQRGTSLTIQCQVDSQVTMMFWYRQQPGQSLTLIATANQGSEATYESGFVIDKFPISRPNLTFSTLTVSNMSPEDSSIYLCSVGGNYGYTFGSGTRLTVV.

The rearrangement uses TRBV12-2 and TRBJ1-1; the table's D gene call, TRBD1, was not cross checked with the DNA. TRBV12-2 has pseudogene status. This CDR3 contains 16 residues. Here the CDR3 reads CASRLDPRGENTEAFF. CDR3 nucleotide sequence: TGTGCAAGTCGCTTAGACCCCAGGGGCGAGAACACTGAAGCTTTCTTT.

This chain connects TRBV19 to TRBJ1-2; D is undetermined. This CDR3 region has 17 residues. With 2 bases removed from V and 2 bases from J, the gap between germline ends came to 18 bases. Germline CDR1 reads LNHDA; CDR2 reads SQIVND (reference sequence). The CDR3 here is CASSINRPGFINYGYTF. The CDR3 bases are TGTGCCAGTAGTATAAATCGCCCGGGATTTATCAACTATGGCTACACCTTC.

In DNA, the CDR3 is TGCGCCACCAAGGGACAGGGGGCGGACTATGGCTACACCTTC. The encoded protein is CATKGQGADYGYTF. The chain couples TRBV5-1 to TRBJ1-2; 12 bases are shared with TRBD1. The trim removed 9 bases at V and 3 bases at J, leaving 6 bases unmatched. Germline values: CDR1 SGHRS, CDR2 YFSETQ. This CDR3 comprises 14 residues.

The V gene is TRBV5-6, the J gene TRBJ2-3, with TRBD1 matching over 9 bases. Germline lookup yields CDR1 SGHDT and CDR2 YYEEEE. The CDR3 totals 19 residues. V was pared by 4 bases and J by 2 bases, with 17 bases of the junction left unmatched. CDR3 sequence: CASSLWTGVAPGHTDTQYF. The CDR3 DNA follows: TGTGCCAGCAGCCTATGGACAGGGGTGGCCCCGGGACACACAGATACGCAGTATTTT.

The CDR3 sequence: CAGAQGSAGNTIYF. In DNA form, the CDR3 reads TGTGCCGGAGCACAGGGTTCGGCTGGAAACACCATATATTTT. V usage is TRBV7-9 and J usage is TRBJ1-3; weak D call: TRBD1 (6 bases). The CDR3 is made up of 14 amino acids. The V end lost 11 bases, the J end lost 2 bases, and 16 bases lay between the germline ends. Germline CDR1 reads SEHNR; CDR2 reads FQNEAQ (reference sequence).

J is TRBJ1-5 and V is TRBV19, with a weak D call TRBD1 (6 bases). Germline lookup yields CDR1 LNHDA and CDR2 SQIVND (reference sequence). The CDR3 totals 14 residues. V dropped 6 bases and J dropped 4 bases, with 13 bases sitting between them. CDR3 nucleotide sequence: TGTGCCAGTAGAACGGGACAACCAAATCAGCCCCAGCATTTT. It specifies CASRTGQPNQPQHF.

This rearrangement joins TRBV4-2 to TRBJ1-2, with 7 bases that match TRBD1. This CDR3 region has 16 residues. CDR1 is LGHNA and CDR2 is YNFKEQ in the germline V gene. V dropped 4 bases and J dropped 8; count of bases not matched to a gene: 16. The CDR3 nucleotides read TGTGCCAGCAGCCCGTGGTGGACAGGCGTCTATCTAGGCTACACCTTC. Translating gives CASSPWWTGVYLGYTF.

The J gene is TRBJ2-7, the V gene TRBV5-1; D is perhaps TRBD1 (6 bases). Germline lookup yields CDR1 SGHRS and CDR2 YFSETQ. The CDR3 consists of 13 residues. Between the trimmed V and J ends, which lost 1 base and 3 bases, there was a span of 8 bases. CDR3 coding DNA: TGCGCCAGCAGCTTGAGGACAGACTACGAGCAGTACTTC. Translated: CASSLRTDYEQYF.